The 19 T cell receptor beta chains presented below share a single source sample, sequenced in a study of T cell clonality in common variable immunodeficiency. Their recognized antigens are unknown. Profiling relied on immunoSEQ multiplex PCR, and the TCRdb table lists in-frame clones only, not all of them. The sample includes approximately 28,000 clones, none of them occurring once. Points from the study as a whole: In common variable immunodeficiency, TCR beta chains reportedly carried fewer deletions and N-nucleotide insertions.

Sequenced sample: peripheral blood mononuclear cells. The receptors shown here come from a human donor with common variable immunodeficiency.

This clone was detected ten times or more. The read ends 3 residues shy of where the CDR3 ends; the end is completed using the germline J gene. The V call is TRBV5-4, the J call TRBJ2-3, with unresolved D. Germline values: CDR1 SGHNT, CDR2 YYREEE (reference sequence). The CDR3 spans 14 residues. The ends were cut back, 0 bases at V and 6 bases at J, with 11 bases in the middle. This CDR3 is CASSLAPSIDTQYF. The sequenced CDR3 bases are TGTGCCAGCAGCTTGGCCCCGAGCATCGATACG.

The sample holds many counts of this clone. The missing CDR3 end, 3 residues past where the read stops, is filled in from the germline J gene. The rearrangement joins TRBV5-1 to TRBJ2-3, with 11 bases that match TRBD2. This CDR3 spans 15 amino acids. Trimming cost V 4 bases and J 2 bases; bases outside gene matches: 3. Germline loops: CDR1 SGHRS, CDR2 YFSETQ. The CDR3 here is CASSLGLADTDTQYF. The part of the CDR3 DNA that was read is TGCGCCAGCAGCCTGGGACTAGCGGACACAGATACG. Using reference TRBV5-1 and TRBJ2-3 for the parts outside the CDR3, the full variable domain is KAGVTQTPRYLIKTRGQQVTLSCSPISGHRSVSWYQQTPGQGLQFLFEYFSETQRNKGNFPGRFSGRQFSNSRSEMNVSTLELGDSALYLCASSLGLADTDTQYFGPGTRLTVL.

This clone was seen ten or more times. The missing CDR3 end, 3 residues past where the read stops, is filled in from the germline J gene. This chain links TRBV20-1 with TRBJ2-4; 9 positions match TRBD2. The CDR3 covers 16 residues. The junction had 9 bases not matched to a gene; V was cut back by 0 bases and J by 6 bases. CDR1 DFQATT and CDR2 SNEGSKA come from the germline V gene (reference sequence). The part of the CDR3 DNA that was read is TGCAGTGCTAGAGATCCTCTTGGCGGGAGGGTAAACATT. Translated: CSARDPLGGRVNI. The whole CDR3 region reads CSARDPLGGRVNIQYF.

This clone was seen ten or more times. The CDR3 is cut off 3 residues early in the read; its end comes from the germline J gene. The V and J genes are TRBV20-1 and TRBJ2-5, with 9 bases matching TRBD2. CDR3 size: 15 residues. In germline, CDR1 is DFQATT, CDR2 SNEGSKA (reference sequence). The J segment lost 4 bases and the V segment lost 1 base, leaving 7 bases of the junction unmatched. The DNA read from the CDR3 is TGCAGTGCTAGAGTTGCGGGAGGGAGGCGAGAGACC. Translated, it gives CSARVAGGRRET. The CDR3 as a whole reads CSARVAGGRRETQYF.

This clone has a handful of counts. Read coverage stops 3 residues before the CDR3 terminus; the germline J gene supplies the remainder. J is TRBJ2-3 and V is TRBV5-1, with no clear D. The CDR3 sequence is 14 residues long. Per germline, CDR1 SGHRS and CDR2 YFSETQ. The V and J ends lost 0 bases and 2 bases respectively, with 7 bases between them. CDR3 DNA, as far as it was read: TGCGCCAGCAGCTTGGACAGCCACACAGATACG. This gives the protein CASSLDSHTDT. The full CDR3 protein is CASSLDSHTDTQYF.

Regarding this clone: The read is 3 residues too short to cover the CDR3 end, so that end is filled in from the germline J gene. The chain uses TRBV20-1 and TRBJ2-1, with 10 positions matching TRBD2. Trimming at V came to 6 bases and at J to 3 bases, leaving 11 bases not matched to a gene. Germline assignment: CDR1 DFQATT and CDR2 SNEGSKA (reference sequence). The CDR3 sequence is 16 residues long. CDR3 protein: CSAARAGGPLYNEQFF. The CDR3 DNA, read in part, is TGCAGTGCGGCGCGAGCGGGAGGGCCCCTCTACAATGAG.

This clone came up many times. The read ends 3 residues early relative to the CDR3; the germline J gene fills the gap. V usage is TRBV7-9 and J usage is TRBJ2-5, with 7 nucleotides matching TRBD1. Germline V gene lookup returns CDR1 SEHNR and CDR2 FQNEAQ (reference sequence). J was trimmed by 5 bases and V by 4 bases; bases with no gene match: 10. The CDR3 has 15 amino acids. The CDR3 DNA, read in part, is TGTGCCAGCAGCTCCCCCCAAGGGGGCAGGGAGACC. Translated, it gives CASSSPQGGRET. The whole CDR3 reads CASSSPQGGRETQYF.

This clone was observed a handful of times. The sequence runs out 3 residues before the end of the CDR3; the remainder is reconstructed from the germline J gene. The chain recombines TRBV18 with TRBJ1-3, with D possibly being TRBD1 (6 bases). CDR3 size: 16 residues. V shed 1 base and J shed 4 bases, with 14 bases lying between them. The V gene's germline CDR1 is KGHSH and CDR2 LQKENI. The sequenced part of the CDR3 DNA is TGTGCCAGCTCACCACGGGGGCCGAGCGCGGGAAACACC. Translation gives CASSPRGPSAGNT. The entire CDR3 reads CASSPRGPSAGNTIYF.

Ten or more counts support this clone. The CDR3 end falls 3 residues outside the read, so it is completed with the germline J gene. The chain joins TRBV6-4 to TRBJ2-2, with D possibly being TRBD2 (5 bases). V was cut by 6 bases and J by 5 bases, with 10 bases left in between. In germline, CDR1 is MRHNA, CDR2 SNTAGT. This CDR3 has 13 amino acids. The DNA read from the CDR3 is TGTGCCAGCAGCGCCGGGGAAACCGGGGAG. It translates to CASSAGETGE. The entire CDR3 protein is CASSAGETGELFF.

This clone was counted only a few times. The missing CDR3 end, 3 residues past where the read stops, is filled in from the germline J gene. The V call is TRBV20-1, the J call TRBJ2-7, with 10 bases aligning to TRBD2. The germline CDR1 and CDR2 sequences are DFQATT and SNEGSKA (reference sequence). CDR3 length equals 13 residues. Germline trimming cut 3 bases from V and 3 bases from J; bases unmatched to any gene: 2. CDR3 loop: CSASWTSGYEQYF. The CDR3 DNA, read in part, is TGCAGTGCTAGTTGGACTAGCGGCTACGAG.

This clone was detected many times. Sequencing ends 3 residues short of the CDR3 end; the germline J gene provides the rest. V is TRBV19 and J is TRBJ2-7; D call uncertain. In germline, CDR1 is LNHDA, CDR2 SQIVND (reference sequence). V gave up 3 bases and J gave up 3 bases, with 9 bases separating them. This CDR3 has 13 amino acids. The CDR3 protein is CASSIVFNYEQYF. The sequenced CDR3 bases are TGTGCCAGTAGTATCGTCTTTAACTACGAG. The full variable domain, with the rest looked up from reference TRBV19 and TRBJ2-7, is DGGITQSPKYLFRKEGQNVTLSCEQNLNHDAMYWYRQDPGQGLRLIYYSQIVNDFQKGDIAEGYSVSREKKESFPLTVTSAQKNPTAFYLCASSIVFNYEQYFGPGTRLTVT.

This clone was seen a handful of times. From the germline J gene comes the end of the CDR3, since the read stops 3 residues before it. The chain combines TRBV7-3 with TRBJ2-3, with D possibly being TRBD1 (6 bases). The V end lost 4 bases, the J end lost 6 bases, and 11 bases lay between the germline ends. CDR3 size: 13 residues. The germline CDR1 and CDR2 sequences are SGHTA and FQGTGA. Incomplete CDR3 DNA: TGTGCCAGCAGCTCAGGGACACAGGATACG. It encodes CASSSGTQDT. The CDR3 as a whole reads CASSSGTQDTQYF.

CDR3 in amino acids: CASSLEASGSIGNEQFF. CDR3 DNA, as far as it was read: TGCGCCAGCAGCTTGGAGGCTAGCGGGAGCATAGGCAATGAG. The rearrangement uses TRBV5-1 and TRBJ2-1; 10 positions agree with TRBD2. The sequence runs out 3 residues before the end of the CDR3; the remainder is reconstructed from the germline J gene. Trimming at V came to 0 bases and at J to 6 bases, leaving 9 bases not matched to a gene. This CDR3 has 17 residues. Germline V gives CDR1 SGHRS, CDR2 YFSETQ.

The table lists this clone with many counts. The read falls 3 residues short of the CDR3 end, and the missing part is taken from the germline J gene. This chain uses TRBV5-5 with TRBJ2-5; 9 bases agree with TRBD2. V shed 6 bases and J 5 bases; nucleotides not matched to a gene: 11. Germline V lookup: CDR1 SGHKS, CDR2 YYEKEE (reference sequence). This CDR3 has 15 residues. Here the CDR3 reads CASNTLAGREETQYF. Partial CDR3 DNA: TGTGCCAGCAACACGCTAGCGGGGAGGGAGGAGACC. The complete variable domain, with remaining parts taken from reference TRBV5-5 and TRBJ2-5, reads DAGVTQSPTHLIKTRGQQVTLRCSPISGHKSVSWYQQVLGQGPQFIFQYYEKEERGRGNFPDRFSARQFPNYSSELNVNALLLGDSALYLCASNTLAGREETQYFGPGTRLLVL.

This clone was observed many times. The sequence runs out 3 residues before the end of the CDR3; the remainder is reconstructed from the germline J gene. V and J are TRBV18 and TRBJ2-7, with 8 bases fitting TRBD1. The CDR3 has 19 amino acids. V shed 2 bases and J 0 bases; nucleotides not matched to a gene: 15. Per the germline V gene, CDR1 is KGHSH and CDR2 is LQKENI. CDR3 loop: CASSPFQGANFGSSYEQYF. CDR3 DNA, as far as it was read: TGTGCCAGCTCACCATTCCAGGGGGCAAATTTCGGGTCCTCCTACGAG.

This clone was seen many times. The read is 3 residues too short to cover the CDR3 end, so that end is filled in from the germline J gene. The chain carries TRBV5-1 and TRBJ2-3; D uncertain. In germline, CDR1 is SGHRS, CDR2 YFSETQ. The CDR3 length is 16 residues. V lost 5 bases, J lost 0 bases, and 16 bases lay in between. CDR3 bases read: TGCGCCAGCAGACATGGTTGGGCAGCTAGCACAGATACG. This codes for CASRHGWAASTDT. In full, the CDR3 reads CASRHGWAASTDTQYF.

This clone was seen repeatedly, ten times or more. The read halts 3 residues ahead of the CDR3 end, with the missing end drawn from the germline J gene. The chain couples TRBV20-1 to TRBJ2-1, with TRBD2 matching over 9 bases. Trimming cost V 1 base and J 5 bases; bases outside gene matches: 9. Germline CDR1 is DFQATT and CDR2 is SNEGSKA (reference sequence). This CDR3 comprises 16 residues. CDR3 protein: CSARGLAAGLDNEQFF. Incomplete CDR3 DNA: TGCAGTGCTAGAGGACTAGCGGCAGGTCTTGACAATGAG.

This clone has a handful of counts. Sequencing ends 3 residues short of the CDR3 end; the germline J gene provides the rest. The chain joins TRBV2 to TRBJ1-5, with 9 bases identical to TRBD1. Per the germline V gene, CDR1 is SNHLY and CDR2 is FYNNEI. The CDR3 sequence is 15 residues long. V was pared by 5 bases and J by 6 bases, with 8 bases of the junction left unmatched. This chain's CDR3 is CASSTDRGNVQPQHF. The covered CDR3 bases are TGTGCCAGCAGTACGGACAGGGGTAACGTTCAGCCC. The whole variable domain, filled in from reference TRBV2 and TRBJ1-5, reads EPEVTQTPSHQVTQMGQEVILRCVPISNHLYFYWYRQILGQKVEFLVSFYNNEISEKSEIFDDQFSVERPDGSNFTLKIRSTKLEDSAMYFCASSTDRGNVQPQHFGDGTRLSIL.

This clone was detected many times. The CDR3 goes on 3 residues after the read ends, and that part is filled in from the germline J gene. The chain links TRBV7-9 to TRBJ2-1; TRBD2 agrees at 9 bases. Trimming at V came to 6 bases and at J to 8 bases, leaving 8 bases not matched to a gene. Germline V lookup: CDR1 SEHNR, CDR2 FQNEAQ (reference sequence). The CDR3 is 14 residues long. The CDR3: CASRKTSGLDEQFF. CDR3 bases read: TGTGCCAGCAGGAAGACTAGCGGACTCGATGAG.